Here is one TCR beta chain with its context. Time point: newly diagnosed GD, antithyroid drugs for less than 3 months. Making the TCR library involved RNA that had been extracted from PBMCs. This specimen belongs to a study of regulatory T cells in long-lasting Graves disease. According to the study, TCR beta libraries were built with iRepertoire HTBI primers and CDR3-region Arm-PCR. TCRdb used MiXCR to reprocess the multiplex PCR reads, holding one entry per CDR3 protein. The sample contains around 240,000 distinct CDR3 sequences, around 19% of which appear only once. Trimming pared 4 bases from V and 6 bases from J, leaving 12 bases between. This CDR3 spans 12 amino acids. CDR1 and CDR2 (germline): GTSNPN, SVGIG (reference sequence). The same data also went into a second study, on T cells in Graves' hyperthyroidism and ophthalmopathy. Per that study: The HTBI primer set drove a first-round RT-PCR of the TCR CDR3.

The rearrangement joins TRBV30 to TRBJ1-1; TRBD1 is a possible D gene (5 bases). This TCR derives from a woman between 25 and 40 years old with Graves disease. The sequences come from peripheral blood mononuclear cells (PBMCs), collected at new diagnosis, from a patient treated with antithyroid drugs. CDR3 sequence: CAWIEGLSEAFF. For the CDR3, the DNA is TGTGCCTGGATCGAGGGGCTCTCTGAAGCTTTCTTT.